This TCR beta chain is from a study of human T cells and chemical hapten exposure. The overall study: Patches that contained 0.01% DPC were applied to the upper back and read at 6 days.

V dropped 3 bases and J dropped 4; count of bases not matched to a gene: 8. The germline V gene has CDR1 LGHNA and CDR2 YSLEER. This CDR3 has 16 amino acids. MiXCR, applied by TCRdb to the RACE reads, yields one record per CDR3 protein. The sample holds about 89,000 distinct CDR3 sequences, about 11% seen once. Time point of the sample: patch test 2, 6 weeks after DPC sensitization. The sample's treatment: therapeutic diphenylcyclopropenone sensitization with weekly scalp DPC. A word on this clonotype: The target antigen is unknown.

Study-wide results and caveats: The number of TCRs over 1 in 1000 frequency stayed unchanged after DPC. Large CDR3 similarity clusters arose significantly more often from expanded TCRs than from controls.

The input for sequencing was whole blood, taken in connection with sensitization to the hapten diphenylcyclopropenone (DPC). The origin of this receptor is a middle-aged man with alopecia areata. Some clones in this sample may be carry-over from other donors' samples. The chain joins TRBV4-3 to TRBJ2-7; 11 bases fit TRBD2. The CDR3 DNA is TGCGCCAGCAGCCAGACTGGGACTAGCGGAACTTACGAGCAGTACTTC. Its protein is CASSQTGTSGTYEQYF.